This T cell receptor (beta chain) was retrieved from a study of blood T cell repertoires in COVID-19. In the study overall: Samples of COVID-19 (acute and convalescent) were obtained from the United States, Italy and Spain. Sample material is recorded as cDNA or gDNA derived from T cells, B-cell-depleted T cells, or PBMCs.

Germline V gene data show CDR1 as MGHRA and CDR2 as YSYEKL. J was trimmed by 4 bases and V by 0 bases; bases with no gene match: 11. The CDR3 length is 17 residues. Per the study methods: Reference gene primer amplification yielded estimated nucleated cell counts. The data were produced by immunoSEQ multiplex PCR, yet TCRdb's version contains in-frame clones alone and is incomplete. V and J calls and clone size are as listed in that table; D and trimming were resolved from the DNA. The table shows over 250,000 clones, with 75% to 90% occurring only once. The J gene is TRBJ2-7, the V gene TRBV4-1; 8 bases align to TRBD2. The sequence derives from a woman aged 70-85 years with acute or convalescent COVID-19. The sample consisted of peripheral blood. CDR3 nucleotides: TGCGCCAGCAGCCAAGATCCGACGGGGGGGCCCCTTTACGAGCAGTACTTC. Its protein product is CASSQDPTGGPLYEQYF.